This is a list of T cell receptor beta chains from one sample in a study of radiotherapy plus CTLA-4 blockade in lung cancer. Sequencing was performed with immunoSEQ multiplex PCR; in TCRdb, only in-frame clones are kept and a portion is missing. Of approximately 73,000 clones listed, around 87% are singletons. Source: peripheral blood, taken from a patient treated with radiotherapy plus ipilimumab. These receptors came from a human donor with non-small cell lung cancer that progressed on radiotherapy plus ipilimumab. CDR3s include the opening cysteine and the closing phenylalanine or tryptophan. Fields, in order: CDR3 DNA, CDR3 protein, V gene, D gene, J gene, clone size. The D gene is left open where the match is weak. Clone size appears in some rows only: once, few, many, or a class for an expanded clone.

TGCGCCAGCAGCTGGTACAGGGGGGACTACAATGAGCAGTTCTTC | CASSWYRGDYNEQFF | TRBV5-1 | TRBD1 | TRBJ2-1 | NA
TGTGCCAGTAGTGTGGCTAGCGGAACAGATACGCAGTATTTT | CASSVASGTDTQYF | TRBV19 | TRBD2 | TRBJ2-3 | NA
TGTGCCTGGAAGGACGGAGAGCAGTTCTTC | CAWKDGEQFF | TRBV30 | NA | TRBJ2-1 | NA
TGTGCCAGCAGCAAAGGAGTCGGGGGACACGAATCCACCTACGAGCAGTACTTC | CASSKGVGGHESTYEQYF | TRBV9 | NA | TRBJ2-7 | once
TGTGCCAGCAGTTACCGGGGGGGGGACTCACCCCTCCACTTT | CASSYRGGDSPLHF | TRBV6-5 | NA | TRBJ1-6 | NA
TGCGCCAGCAGAGAAGAGAGCGTAGGTACAGATACGCAGTATTTT | CASREESVGTDTQYF | TRBV10-2 | NA | TRBJ2-3 | NA
TGCGCCAGCAGAGTTGAGTACCTGCAAGGTAATCAGCCCCAGCATTTT | CASRVEYLQGNQPQHF | TRBV4-1 | NA | TRBJ1-5 | NA
TGTGCCAGCAGCGGAGCGGGAGCTAACACCGGGGAGCTGTTTTTT | CASSGAGANTGELFF | TRBV9 | TRBD2 | TRBJ2-2 | NA
TGCGCCAGCAGTGACATAACAGGGGGCGCGGAAAAACTGTTTTTT | CASSDITGGAEKLFF | TRBV10-2 | TRBD1 | TRBJ1-4 | NA
TGTGCCAGCAGCTTAGAGGGGACAGCAGTCTACGAGCAGTACTTC | CASSLEGTAVYEQYF | TRBV11-2 | TRBD1 | TRBJ2-7 | once
TGTGCCAGCAGCTTGGTTACCGGGACAGCAACCGCTAACTATGGCTACACCTTC | CASSLVTGTATANYGYTF | TRBV5-6 | TRBD1 | TRBJ1-2 | NA
TGTGCCTGGAGTGCCCAGCAGGGATCAGGCTACACCTTC | CAWSAQQGSGYTF | TRBV30 | NA | TRBJ1-2 | NA
TGCGCCAGCAGCCAAGACCTGCTAGCGGGAGGCAATGAGCAGTTCTTC | CASSQDLLAGGNEQFF | TRBV4-1 | TRBD2 | TRBJ2-1 | NA
TGTGCCAGCAGCATCCGAACTGACAGGGAGGTATGTGAAAAACTGTTTTTT | CASSIRTDREVCEKLFF | TRBV21-1 | NA | TRBJ1-4 | NA